Listed here are 5 T cell receptor beta chains from one sample, sequenced in a study of blood T cell repertoires in COVID-19. Profiling relied on immunoSEQ multiplex PCR, and the TCRdb table lists in-frame clones only, not all of them. The sample records roughly 140,000 clones, 88% being singletons. Input material: peripheral blood. Receptors originate from a man between 65 and 79 years old with acute or convalescent COVID-19.

V gene TRBV10-1 combines with J gene TRBJ2-2; no reliable D call. CDR1 WNHNN and CDR2 SYGVQD come from the germline V gene (reference sequence). Trimming removed 1 base from V and 7 bases from J, with 4 bases in between. This CDR3 has 12 amino acids. As DNA, the CDR3 is TGCGCCAGCAGTGAGTTAGACGGGGAGCTGTTTTTT. Its protein product is CASSELDGELFF.

The chain combines TRBV19 with TRBJ2-2; 8 nucleotides match TRBD1. This CDR3 region has 18 residues. Germline V CDR1 and CDR2: LNHDA, SQIVND (reference sequence). V lost 3 bases, J lost 1 base, and 10 bases stayed unmatched. In DNA form, the CDR3 reads TGTGCCAGTAGTATCCGCCTTTCCGGGACAGGGAACACCGGGGAGCTGTTTTTT. It codes for CASSIRLSGTGNTGELFF.

This rearrangement joins TRBV29-1 to TRBJ1-2; D gene uncertain. Germline CDR1 is SQVTM and CDR2 is ANQGSEA. CDR3 length equals 12 residues. V was shortened by 7 bases and J by 4 bases, with 13 bases between the two germline ends. The chain's CDR3 is CSAEGGFYGYTF. The CDR3 DNA follows: TGCAGCGCCGAGGGCGGATTCTATGGCTACACCTTC.

For this clone: The sample has other DNA sequences that encode this CDR3 too. This chain connects TRBV5-1 to TRBJ2-3; possible D gene TRBD2, 5 bases. Germline-derived CDR1 and CDR2 are SGHRS and YFSETQ. Trimming cost V 0 bases and J 2 bases, with 7 bases left between them. The CDR3 spans 14 residues. CDR3 nucleotides: TGCGCCAGCAGCTTGGGCGGGTTCACAGATACGCAGTATTTT. It codes for CASSLGGFTDTQYF.

In nucleotides, the CDR3 is TGTGCCAGCAGACCGACAGGGGGCAATCAGCCCCAGCATTTT. Its protein product is CASRPTGGNQPQHF. The chain joins TRBV27 to TRBJ1-5; 8 bases match TRBD1. This CDR3 has 14 residues. V lost 6 bases to trimming and J lost 2 bases; unmatched junction nucleotides: 3. From germline, CDR1 is MNHEY and CDR2 SMNVEV (reference sequence).